The 25 T cell receptor beta chains given below trace back to one sample, sequenced in a study of graft-versus-host responses after intestinal transplantation. The antigens of these receptors remain unknown. The data were produced by immunoSEQ multiplex PCR, yet TCRdb's version contains in-frame clones alone and is incomplete. The sample lists about 71,000 clones; around 95% were seen once. The sequences come from unstimulated CD8+ T cells sorted from spleen or lymph node cells, collected before intestinal transplant. The receptors here all came from a human donor who received an intestinal transplant.

This chain uses TRBV27 with TRBJ2-7; D not resolved. Germline CDR1 and CDR2: MNHEY and SMNVEV (reference sequence). There are 11 residues in the CDR3. The germline V and J ends were trimmed by 4 bases and 2 bases, with 3 bases remaining between them. CDR3 sequence: CASSSTYEQYF. The CDR3 region has the DNA TGTGCCAGCAGTTCCACCTACGAGCAGTACTTC.

This clone appeared a single time. J is TRBJ2-5 and V is TRBV4-1, with TRBD2 matching 9 bases. The J call may be mistaken, given a closer DNA end match to TRBJ2-7. CDR1 is MGHRA, CDR2 YSYEKL, per germline. The CDR3 extends over 16 amino acids. CDR3 sequence reads: CASSQGWGGRVNEQYF. CDR3 DNA sequence: TGCGCCAGCAGCCAAGGGTGGGGCGGGAGGGTCAACGAGCAGTACTTC.

The chain uses TRBV5-6 and TRBJ1-5; tentative D call: TRBD1 (5 bases). CDR1 SGHDT and CDR2 YYEEEE come from the germline V gene. V shed 5 bases and J shed 9 bases, with 18 bases lying between them. This CDR3 comprises 14 residues. The CDR3 protein is CASSPWVAGLPQHF. The CDR3, as DNA: TGTGCCAGCAGTCCCTGGGTAGCGGGGCTGCCCCAGCATTTT.

The rearrangement uses TRBV15 and TRBJ1-5, with a tentative D call TRBD1 (5 bases). V was clipped by 6 bases and J by 0 bases, with 12 bases between them. CDR1 is LNHNV and CDR2 is YYDKDF in the germline V gene (reference sequence). The CDR3 loop spans 15 amino acids. The CDR3 bases are TGTGCCACCAGGCCGGGGCCAGATAGCAATCAGCCCCAGCATTTT. Translating gives CATRPGPDSNQPQHF.

This chain uses TRBV5-8 with TRBJ2-7; no firm D call. Trimming removed 4 bases from V and 3 bases from J, with 17 bases in between. Germline CDR1 SGHTS, CDR2 YDEGEE. This CDR3 has 15 residues. The CDR3 bases are TGTGCCAGCAGCCTGAACTCAATGGTGGGCTACGAGCAGTACTTC. It codes for CASSLNSMVGYEQYF.

The chain combines TRBV7-5 with TRBJ2-1; the D call in the table, TRBD2, was not verified against the DNA. TRBV7-5 is described as a pseudogene. This CDR3 comprises 18 residues. In nucleotides, the CDR3 is TGTGCCAGAAGCCCAAGCTCGACTAGCGGGAGTAGAAACAATGAGCAGTTCTTC. Translation gives CARSPSSTSGSRNNEQFF.

The genes are TRBV6-6 and TRBJ2-1, with D tentatively TRBD2 (6 bases). CDR3 size: 15 residues. Germline V gene sequence: CDR1 MNHNY, CDR2 SVGAGI (reference sequence). V was shortened by 7 bases and J by 3 bases, with 16 bases between the two germline ends. The CDR3 bases are TGTGCCAGCAATCCGGGAGAGGACTACTACAATGAGCAGTTCTTC. This gives the protein CASNPGEDYYNEQFF.

The V call is TRBV25-1, the J call TRBJ2-2; no clear D gene. Trimming took 4 bases from V and 7 from J, leaving 16 bases between them. From germline, CDR1 is MGHDK and CDR2 SYGVNS. This CDR3 comprises 15 residues. The CDR3 region has the DNA TGTGCCAGCAGTGCCCCCGACTTCCCAAACGGGGAGCTGTTTTTT. It is translated as CASSAPDFPNGELFF.

This chain connects TRBV5-1 to TRBJ2-3; 9 nucleotides agree with TRBD2. The junction had 17 bases not matched to a gene; V was cut back by 1 base and J by 8 bases. CDR1 is SGHRS and CDR2 is YFSETQ in the germline V gene. The CDR3 consists of 18 residues. In nucleotides, the CDR3 is TGCGCCAGCAGCTTGAGGGCCATTAGCGGGAGTGTGGGGGGTACGCAGTATTTT. The encoded protein is CASSLRAISGSVGGTQYF.

The J gene is TRBJ2-2, the V gene TRBV4-1; no reliable D call. In germline, CDR1 is MGHRA, CDR2 YSYEKL. The CDR3 loop spans 16 amino acids. Between the trimmed V and J ends, which lost 6 bases and 0 bases, there was a span of 14 bases. The CDR3 DNA sequence: TGCGCCAGCAGTTGGACGGTAATCGCGAACACCGGGGAGCTGTTTTTT. Translating gives CASSWTVIANTGELFF.

J is TRBJ2-7 and V is TRBV7-9; the D gene could be TRBD1 or TRBD2 (5 bases each). This CDR3 has 12 residues. Trimming removed 6 bases at V and 6 bases at J, with 12 bases between. Germline CDR1 and CDR2: SEHNR and FQNEAQ (reference sequence). The CDR3 DNA reads TGTGCCAGCAGTCGGGACCTGGGCGAGCAGTACTTC. This codes for CASSRDLGEQYF.

This chain uses TRBV7-2 with TRBJ2-7, with D unresolved. This CDR3 spans 16 amino acids. Trimming pared 4 bases from V and 6 bases from J, leaving 22 bases between. Germline V CDR1 and CDR2: SGHTA, FQGNSA. CDR3 residues: CASSSRFRVRGLEQYF. The CDR3 DNA is TGTGCCAGCAGCTCAAGGTTTCGAGTTCGAGGTCTCGAGCAGTACTTC.

This chain links TRBV5-6 with TRBJ2-1; TRBD2 aligns across 13 bases. Per the germline V gene, CDR1 is SGHDT and CDR2 is YYEEEE. The CDR3 is made up of 13 amino acids. V shed 4 bases and J 15 bases; nucleotides not matched to a gene: 7. The CDR3 region is CASSMGLAGTGFF. Here the CDR3 DNA reads TGTGCCAGCAGCATGGGACTAGCGGGAACCGGGTTCTTC.

This chain links TRBV9 with TRBJ2-5; D is possibly TRBD1 (6 bases). Deletions cut 1 base from V and 2 bases from J, with 9 bases between. This CDR3 spans 14 amino acids. CDR1 is SGDLS and CDR2 is YYNGEE in the germline V gene. The CDR3 bases are TGTGCCAGCAGCGTACCGGACAGTCAAGAGACCCAGTACTTC. It translates to CASSVPDSQETQYF.

The chain is built from TRBV7-9 and TRBJ2-7; D perhaps matches TRBD1 (6 bases). The CDR3 sequence is 17 residues long. V was clipped by 4 bases and J by 1 base, with 20 bases between them. Germline CDR1 is SEHNR and CDR2 is FQNEAQ (reference sequence). CDR3 loop: CASSSPRDIVGSYEQYF. The CDR3 DNA reads TGTGCCAGCAGCTCCCCCCGGGACATCGTCGGATCCTACGAGCAGTACTTC.

The CDR3 coding sequence is TGTGCCTGGAATACAGGGGGTAATGAAAAACTGTTTTTT. It specifies CAWNTGGNEKLFF. This chain links TRBV30 with TRBJ1-4; 8 bases fit TRBD1. V lost 4 bases, J lost 4 bases, and 2 bases stayed unmatched. This CDR3 comprises 13 residues. Germline V lookup: CDR1 GTSNPN, CDR2 SVGIG (reference sequence).

CDR3 loop: CASSELQAGNTIYF. In nucleotides, the CDR3 is TGTGCCAGCAGTGAACTACAGGCGGGAAACACCATATATTTT. V usage is TRBV6-1 and J usage is TRBJ1-3, with D possibly matching TRBD1 (5 bases). CDR1 MNHNS and CDR2 SASEGT come from the germline V gene. The CDR3 contains 14 residues. V was cut by 2 bases and J by 4 bases, with 9 bases left in between.

V gene TRBV7-3 combines with J gene TRBJ1-1, with D possibly being TRBD1 (5 bases). CDR3 length: 15 residues. V lost 0 bases, J lost 4 bases, and 12 bases lay in between. The germline V gene has CDR1 SGHTA and CDR2 FQGTGA. The CDR3 DNA follows: TGTGCCAGCAGCTTAACCTCGGGACGGAGCACTGAAGCTTTCTTT. It codes for CASSLTSGRSTEAFF.

The chain has TRBV28 and TRBJ2-5; perhaps TRBD1 as D (5 bases). This CDR3 region has 13 residues. Looked up from germline, CDR1 is MDHEN and CDR2 is SYDVKM. With 6 bases removed from V and 3 bases from J, the gap between germline ends came to 11 bases. DNA for the CDR3: TGTGCCAGCAGCTTACAGGCTGAAGAGACCCAGTACTTC. Encoded protein: CASSLQAEETQYF.

The rearrangement uses TRBV7-9 and TRBJ2-7; D is perhaps TRBD2 (5 bases). Trimming took off 2 bases at V and 5 bases at J, with 10 bases between the two ends. Germline V lookup: CDR1 SEHNR, CDR2 FQNEAQ (reference sequence). CDR3 size: 13 residues. Here the CDR3 reads CASSLREFNEQYF. The CDR3 region has the DNA TGTGCCAGCAGCTTAAGGGAGTTCAACGAGCAGTACTTC. Using reference TRBV7-9 and TRBJ2-7 for the parts outside the CDR3, the full variable domain is DTGVSQNPRHKITKRGQNVTFRCDPISEHNRLYWYRQTLGQGPEFLTYFQNEAQLEKSRLLSDRFSAERPKGSFSTLEIQRTEQGDSAMYLCASSLREFNEQYFGPGTRLTVT.

The rearrangement links TRBV27 to TRBJ1-5; 7 nucleotides agree with TRBD1. The CDR3 runs 17 residues. CDR1 is MNHEY and CDR2 is SMNVEV in the germline V gene (reference sequence). The V segment lost 0 bases and the J segment 2 bases; nucleotides outside the gene matches: 7. CDR3: CASSLSVQGWGNQPQHF. The CDR3 bases are TGTGCCAGCAGTTTATCGGTACAGGGGTGGGGCAATCAGCCCCAGCATTTT.

The chain combines TRBV5-1 with TRBJ2-6; the D gene could be TRBD1 or TRBD2 (5 bases each). Deletions cut 3 bases from V and 11 bases from J, with 15 bases between. Germline CDR1 is SGHRS and CDR2 is YFSETQ. This CDR3 spans 14 amino acids. CDR3 protein: CASSSPEGPDVLTF. The CDR3 DNA follows: TGCGCCAGCAGCTCGCCCGAGGGGCCCGACGTCCTGACTTTC.

This rearrangement joins TRBV6-6 to TRBJ2-7; TRBD1 is a possible D gene (5 bases). This CDR3 spans 16 amino acids. Between the trimmed V and J ends, which lost 2 bases and 0 bases, there was a span of 14 bases. Germline V gene sequence: CDR1 MNHNY, CDR2 SVGAGI (reference sequence). The CDR3 DNA sequence: TGTGCCAGCAGTTACCCACAGGTGTCAAACTCCTACGAGCAGTACTTC. This codes for CASSYPQVSNSYEQYF.

This clone was detected only a few times. This chain joins TRBV27 and TRBJ1-6, with D perhaps TRBD1 (5 bases). Trimming stripped 6 bases from V and 5 bases from J, with 11 bases between. This CDR3 comprises 14 residues. Germline CDR1 is MNHEY and CDR2 is SMNVEV (reference sequence). For the CDR3, the DNA is TGTGCCAGCAGACTGGGGCAGGATAATTCACCCCTCCACTTT. Amino acids: CASRLGQDNSPLHF.

This chain connects TRBV15 to TRBJ2-7; D not resolved. The CDR3 consists of 13 residues. V was cut by 3 bases and J by 6 bases, with 12 bases left in between. Germline loops: CDR1 LNHNV, CDR2 YYDKDF (reference sequence). CDR3 sequence (DNA): TGTGCCACCAGCAGGGGATCCGCCAGCGAGCAGTACTTC. Its translation is CATSRGSASEQYF. Looking up the rest from reference TRBV15 and TRBJ2-7 gives the full variable domain: DAMVIQNPRYQVTQFGKPVTLSCSQTLNHNVMYWYQQKSSQAPKLLFHYYDKDFNNEADTPDNFQSRRPNTSFCFLDIRSPGLGDTAMYLCATSRGSASEQYFGPGTRLTVT.